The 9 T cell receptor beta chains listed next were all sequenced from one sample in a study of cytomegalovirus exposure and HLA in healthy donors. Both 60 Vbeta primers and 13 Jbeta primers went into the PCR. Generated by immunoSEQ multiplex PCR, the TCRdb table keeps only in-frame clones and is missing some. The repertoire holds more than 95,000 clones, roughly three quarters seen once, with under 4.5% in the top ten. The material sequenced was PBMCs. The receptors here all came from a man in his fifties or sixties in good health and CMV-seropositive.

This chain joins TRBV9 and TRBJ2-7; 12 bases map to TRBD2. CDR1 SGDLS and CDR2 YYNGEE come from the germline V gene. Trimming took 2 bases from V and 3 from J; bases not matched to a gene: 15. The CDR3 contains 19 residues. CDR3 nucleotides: TGTGCCAGCAGCGTTAGGGAGACTAGCGGGAGTAGTGGATACTACGAGCAGTACTTC. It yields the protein CASSVRETSGSSGYYEQYF.

The CDR3: CASSIPRETDTQYF. The CDR3, as DNA: TGTGCCAGTAGTATTCCCAGGGAAACAGATACGCAGTATTTT. V gene TRBV19 combines with J gene TRBJ2-3; tentatively, D is TRBD1 (5 bases). This CDR3 comprises 14 residues. The germline V gene encodes CDR1 LNHDA and CDR2 SQIVND (reference sequence). Trimming cost V 3 bases and J 3 bases, with 10 bases left between them.

CDR3 sequence: CASSEWLIETAYSNQPQHF. Written as DNA, the CDR3 is TGTGCCAGCAGTGAATGGTTGATTGAGACAGCTTATAGCAATCAGCCCCAGCATTTT. The chain is built from TRBV6-1 and TRBJ1-5; weak D call: TRBD1 (5 bases). V was trimmed by 2 bases and J by 0 bases, leaving 20 bases between them. The germline V gene has CDR1 MNHNS and CDR2 SASEGT. CDR3 size: 19 residues.

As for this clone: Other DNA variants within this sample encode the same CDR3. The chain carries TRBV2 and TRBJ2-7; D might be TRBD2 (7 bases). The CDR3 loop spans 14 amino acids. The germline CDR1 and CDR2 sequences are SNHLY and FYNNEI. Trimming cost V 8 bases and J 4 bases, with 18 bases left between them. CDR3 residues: CASVMGGARYEQYF. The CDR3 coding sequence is TGTGCCAGCGTAATGGGGGGGGCGCGTTACGAGCAGTACTTC.

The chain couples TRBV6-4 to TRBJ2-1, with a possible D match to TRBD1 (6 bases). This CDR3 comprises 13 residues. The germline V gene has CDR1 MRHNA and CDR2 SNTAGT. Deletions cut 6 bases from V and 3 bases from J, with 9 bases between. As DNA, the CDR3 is TGTGCCAGCAGAGCGGACAGCTACAATGAGCAGTTCTTC. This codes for CASRADSYNEQFF.

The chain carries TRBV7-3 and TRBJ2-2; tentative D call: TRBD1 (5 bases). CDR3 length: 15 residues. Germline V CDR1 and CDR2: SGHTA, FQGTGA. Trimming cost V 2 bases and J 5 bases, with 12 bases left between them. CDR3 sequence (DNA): TGTGCCAGCAGCTTAGTTCTGGGGCGGACCGGGGAGCTGTTTTTT. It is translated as CASSLVLGRTGELFF.

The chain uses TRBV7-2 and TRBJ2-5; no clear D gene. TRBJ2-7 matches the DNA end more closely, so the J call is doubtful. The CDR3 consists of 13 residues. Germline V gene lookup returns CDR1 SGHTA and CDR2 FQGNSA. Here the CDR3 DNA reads TGTGCCAGCCAGAGGCTACCCCCAAACGAGCAGTACTTC. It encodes CASQRLPPNEQYF.

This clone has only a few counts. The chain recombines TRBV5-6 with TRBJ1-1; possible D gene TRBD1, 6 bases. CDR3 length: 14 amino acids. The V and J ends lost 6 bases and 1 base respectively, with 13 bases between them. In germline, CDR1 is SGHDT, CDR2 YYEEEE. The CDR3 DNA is TGTGCCAGCACGAAAGGACAGCCGAACACTGAAGCTTTCTTT. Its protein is CASTKGQPNTEAFF.

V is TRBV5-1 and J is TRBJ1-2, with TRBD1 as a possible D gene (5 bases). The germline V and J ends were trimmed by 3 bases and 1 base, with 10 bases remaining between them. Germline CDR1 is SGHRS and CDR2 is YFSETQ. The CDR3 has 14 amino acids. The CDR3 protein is CASSSGLLNYGYTF. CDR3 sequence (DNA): TGCGCCAGCAGCTCAGGGCTCCTTAACTATGGCTACACCTTC.